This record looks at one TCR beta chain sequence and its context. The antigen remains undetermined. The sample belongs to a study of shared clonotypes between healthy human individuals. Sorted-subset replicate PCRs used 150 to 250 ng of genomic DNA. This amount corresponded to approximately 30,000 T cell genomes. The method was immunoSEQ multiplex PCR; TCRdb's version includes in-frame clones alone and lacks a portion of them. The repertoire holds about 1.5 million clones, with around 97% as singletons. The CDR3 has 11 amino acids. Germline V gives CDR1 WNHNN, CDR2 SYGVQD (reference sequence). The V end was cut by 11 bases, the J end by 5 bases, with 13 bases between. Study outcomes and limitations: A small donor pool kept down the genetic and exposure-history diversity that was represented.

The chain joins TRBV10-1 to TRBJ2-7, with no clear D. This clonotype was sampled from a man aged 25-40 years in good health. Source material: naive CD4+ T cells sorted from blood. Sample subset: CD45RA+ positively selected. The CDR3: CAPPRLDEQYF. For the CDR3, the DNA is TGCGCCCCCCCGCGATTAGACGAGCAGTACTTC.